A single sample is the source of the 20 T cell receptor beta chains below, sequenced in a study of OX40 agonist ivuxolimab in advanced cancers. The data were produced by immunoSEQ multiplex PCR, yet TCRdb's version contains in-frame clones alone and is incomplete. The sample contains over 75,000 clones, roughly 89% of which appear only once. The sample consisted of CD4+ or CD8+ T cells sorted from blood, taken in a trial of the OX40 agonist ivuxolimab. Source of these receptors: an adult with an advanced solid tumor such as melanoma, head and neck, liver or kidney cancer.

The chain couples TRBV2 to TRBJ2-1, with D possibly being TRBD1 or TRBD2 (6 bases each). The CDR3 has 15 residues. V was cut by 2 bases and J by 10 bases, with 18 bases left in between. Germline CDR1 and CDR2: SNHLY and FYNNEI. The DNA of the CDR3 is TGTGCCAGCAGTGAAAGGGGGGAGCGAAGAGGGGAGCAGTTCTTC. This gives the protein CASSERGERRGEQFF.

Only a few counts were recorded for this clone. J is TRBJ1-1 and V is TRBV2; D call uncertain. V lost 6 bases and J lost 2, with 10 bases in between. The CDR3 has 13 residues. Germline V gene data show CDR1 as SNHLY and CDR2 as FYNNEI. As DNA, the CDR3 is TGTGCCAGCAGAGATACAGCTAACACTGAAGCTTTCTTT. This sequence encodes CASRDTANTEAFF.

The rearrangement joins TRBV5-1 to TRBJ2-7; TRBD2 agrees at 11 bases. CDR3 length: 15 amino acids. V shed 0 bases and J 4 bases; nucleotides not matched to a gene: 3. Germline CDR1 and CDR2: SGHRS and YFSETQ. The CDR3 sequence: CASSLAGTSGYEQYF. In DNA, the CDR3 is TGCGCCAGCAGCTTGGCCGGGACTAGCGGATACGAGCAGTACTTC.

The J gene is TRBJ2-1, the V gene TRBV6-1; unclear D gene. The CDR3 has 14 amino acids. The V end was cut by 6 bases, the J end by 9 bases, with 18 bases between. CDR1 and CDR2 from the germline V gene are MNHNS and SASEGT. The CDR3: CASSANGPHGEQFF. CDR3 nucleotides: TGTGCCAGCAGCGCAAATGGACCACACGGTGAGCAGTTCTTC.

The gene calls are TRBV27 and TRBJ2-7; tentative D call: TRBD2 (6 bases). Germline CDR1 MNHEY, CDR2 SMNVEV (reference sequence). V lost 5 bases to trimming and J lost 2 bases, with 22 bases between them. The CDR3 is 17 residues long. CDR3 residues: CASSHPGASGLAYEQYF. The DNA of the CDR3 is TGTGCCAGCAGTCACCCTGGAGCCAGCGGGCTTGCCTACGAGCAGTACTTC.

This chain joins TRBV10-3 and TRBJ1-2; D is possibly TRBD1 (5 bases). Deletions cut 3 bases from V and 0 bases from J, with 8 bases between. This CDR3 is built from 14 residues. Germline V CDR1 and CDR2: ENHRY, SYGVKD. The CDR3 sequence is CAISDAGSNYGYTF. The CDR3 DNA sequence: TGTGCCATCAGTGATGCAGGGTCTAACTATGGCTACACCTTC.

V gene TRBV27 combines with J gene TRBJ1-5, with D perhaps matching TRBD1 (5 bases). The germline V gene encodes CDR1 MNHEY and CDR2 SMNVEV (reference sequence). The CDR3 covers 12 residues. Trimming cost V 8 bases and J 5 bases, with 10 bases left between them. CDR3 region: CASCQGDQPQHF. CDR3 nucleotides: TGTGCCAGCTGCCAGGGAGATCAGCCCCAGCATTTT.

This chain uses TRBV6-1 with TRBJ1-2, with TRBD1 matching 7 bases. The CDR3 consists of 13 residues. Germline V gene data show CDR1 as MNHNS and CDR2 as SASEGT. The ends lost 6 bases at V and 3 bases at J; junction bases unmatched: 4. CDR3 sequence: CASRHTGDYGYTF. CDR3 coding DNA: TGTGCCAGCAGACACACAGGGGACTATGGCTACACCTTC.

The chain carries TRBV28 and TRBJ2-7, with D hard to call. This CDR3 is built from 14 residues. The germline CDR1 and CDR2 sequences are MDHEN and SYDVKM. With 5 bases removed from V and 9 bases from J, the gap between germline ends came to 20 bases. The CDR3 region is CASSAIATFAWQYF. The CDR3 DNA reads as TGTGCCAGCAGTGCGATAGCCACTTTTGCGTGGCAGTACTTC.

This clone was recorded a few times. CDR3 DNA: TGTGCCAGCAGCTTGGGGGACAGGGAGAACTATGGCTACACCTTC. This sequence encodes CASSLGDRENYGYTF. V usage is TRBV5-6 and J usage is TRBJ1-2; 9 bases line up with TRBD1. After removal of 0 bases from V and 2 bases from J, the junction contained 2 bases not matched to a gene. CDR3 length: 15 residues. Germline CDR1 reads SGHDT; CDR2 reads YYEEEE. The whole variable domain, remainder taken from reference TRBV5-6 and TRBJ1-2, is DAGVTQSPTHLIKTRGQQVTLRCSPKSGHDTVSWYQQALGQGPQFIFQYYEEEERQRGNFPDRFSGHQFPNYSSELNVNALLLGDSALYLCASSLGDRENYGYTFGSGTRLTVV.

This clone has only one observation. This chain uses TRBV7-9 with TRBJ2-7; TRBD1 matches at 8 bases. The CDR3 totals 14 residues. Germline V lookup: CDR1 SEHNR, CDR2 FQNEAQ (reference sequence). The V gene end was trimmed by 5 bases and the J gene end by 1 base; junction bases not matched to a gene: 4. CDR3 protein: CASSLQGVSYEQYF. In nucleotides, the CDR3 is TGTGCCAGCAGCCTACAGGGGGTATCCTACGAGCAGTACTTC.

This clone was counted once. The chain has TRBV27 and TRBJ2-2; 9 nucleotides align to TRBD1. Germline CDR1 and CDR2: MNHEY and SMNVEV (reference sequence). Losses at the gene ends were 0 bases for V and 6 bases for J; bases not matched to a gene: 11. The length of the CDR3 is 18 residues. Written as DNA, the CDR3 is TGTGCCAGCAGTTTATCGCTCGGGACAGGGTTTAACGCCGGGGAGCTGTTTTTT. This encodes CASSLSLGTGFNAGELFF.

The genes are TRBV30 and TRBJ1-5, with 8 bases matching TRBD1. Looked up from germline, CDR1 is GTSNPN and CDR2 is SVGIG (reference sequence). The CDR3 runs to 15 residues. V shed 2 bases, J shed 4 bases, and the junction held 7 bases outside the gene matches. The CDR3 sequence: CAWSSDRGENQPQHF. The CDR3 DNA reads as TGTGCCTGGAGTTCAGACAGGGGAGAGAATCAGCCCCAGCATTTT.

Only one count was recorded for this clone. The chain combines TRBV18 with TRBJ1-1; a weak D match, TRBD1 (6 bases). The germline V and J ends were trimmed by 3 bases and 8 bases, with 10 bases remaining between them. Germline V CDR1 and CDR2: KGHSH, LQKENI. CDR3 length: 12 residues. This chain's CDR3 is CASSPQGHEAFF. In nucleotides, the CDR3 is TGTGCCAGCTCACCCCAGGGGCACGAAGCTTTCTTT.

The chain links TRBV28 to TRBJ1-6, with D maybe TRBD1 (5 bases). The V end lost 5 bases, the J end lost 7 bases, and 9 bases lay between the germline ends. The CDR3 sequence is 13 residues long. Germline-derived CDR1 and CDR2 are MDHEN and SYDVKM. The CDR3: CASSDRPNSPLHF. The CDR3 DNA is TGTGCCAGCAGTGACAGACCGAATTCACCCCTCCACTTT.

This clone showed up just once. The genes are TRBV15 and TRBJ2-2; D is uncertain. Germline CDR1 is LNHNV and CDR2 is YYDKDF (reference sequence). This CDR3 contains 14 residues. The V gene lost 7 bases and the J gene lost 0 bases, with 9 bases spanning the gap. The CDR3 region is CATTRSANTGELFF. In nucleotides, the CDR3 is TGTGCCACCACTCGGAGCGCGAACACCGGGGAGCTGTTTTTT.

This clone was seen a single time. The rearrangement uses TRBV7-2 and TRBJ2-3; D remains ambiguous. The CDR3 runs 14 residues. CDR1 is SGHTA and CDR2 is FQGNSA in the germline V gene. V lost 5 bases and J 3 bases, leaving 12 bases between the germline ends. The CDR3 DNA reads TGTGCCAGCAGCCCAGAGACTTGGACAGATACGCAGTATTTT. This codes for CASSPETWTDTQYF.

The chain links TRBV19 to TRBJ2-6, with no clear D. In germline, CDR1 is LNHDA, CDR2 SQIVND (reference sequence). The ends were cut back, 9 bases at V and 0 bases at J, with 9 bases in the middle. The length of the CDR3 is 14 residues. The CDR3 loop is CASRGDSGANVLTF. CDR3 in DNA: TGTGCCAGCCGAGGAGACTCTGGGGCCAACGTCCTGACTTTC.

V and J are TRBV9 and TRBJ2-1, with D unresolved. Germline CDR1 SGDLS, CDR2 YYNGEE. V was clipped by 7 bases and J by 6 bases, with 14 bases between them. The CDR3 consists of 13 residues. The CDR3: CASGPTPSNEQFF. The CDR3 DNA sequence: TGTGCCAGCGGACCGACCCCTAGCAATGAGCAGTTCTTC.

V and J are TRBV19 and TRBJ1-2; 8 bases map to TRBD1. The V and J ends lost 6 bases and 8 bases, in that order; junction bases with no gene match: 5. The germline V gene has CDR1 LNHDA and CDR2 SQIVND (reference sequence). The CDR3 runs to 12 residues. CDR3 loop: CASSPRDRGYTF. The CDR3 DNA follows: TGTGCCAGTAGCCCCCGGGACAGGGGCTACACCTTC.